This is a list of T cell receptor beta chains from one sample in a study of CD8 T cells in Susac syndrome. MiXCR, applied by TCRdb to the immunoSEQ multiplex PCR reads, yields one record per CDR3 protein. The sample lists some 130,000 distinct CDR3 sequences, more than 85% occurring once. Sequencing was performed on CD8+ T cells from PBMCs. The receptor source for this set is a human donor with Susac syndrome. Both conserved end residues are part of each CDR3. A D gene is named only where the DNA matches it firmly. Clone size is stated in some rows and not others, as once, few, many or a class when expanded.

j_call: TRBJ1-2; d_call: .; v_call: TRBV6-1; clone_size: .; cdr3_nt: TGTGCCAGCAGTGAATTTGATTATTCTAACTATGGCTACACCTTC; cdr3_aa: CASSEFDYSNYGYTF
j_call: TRBJ2-7; d_call: .; v_call: TRBV10-3; clone_size: .; cdr3_nt: TGTGCCATCAGTGAGTCTCGACCCGAGCAGTACTTC; cdr3_aa: CAISESRPEQYF
j_call: TRBJ2-2; d_call: .; v_call: TRBV7-9; clone_size: .; cdr3_nt: TGTGCCAGCAGCTACGGTAGTTGGACCGGGGAGCTGTTTTTT; cdr3_aa: CASSYGSWTGELFF
j_call: TRBJ2-7; d_call: .; v_call: TRBV2; clone_size: .; cdr3_nt: TGTGCCAGCATCTACGGAACCGAGCAGTACTTC; cdr3_aa: CASIYGTEQYF
j_call: TRBJ1-5; d_call: .; v_call: TRBV6-5; clone_size: .; cdr3_nt: TGTGCCAGCAGTTACTCAGCGGGGGGCAATCAGCCCCAGCATTTT; cdr3_aa: CASSYSAGGNQPQHF
j_call: TRBJ2-3; d_call: TRBD2; v_call: TRBV7-3; clone_size: .; cdr3_nt: TGTGCCAGCAGCCACCCCGAGGGAGGGGATAGCACAGATACGCAGTATTTT; cdr3_aa: CASSHPEGGDSTDTQYF
j_call: TRBJ1-5; d_call: .; v_call: TRBV15; clone_size: .; cdr3_nt: TGTGCCACCAGCAGAGTGGGGACCGGTCAGCCCCAGCATTTT; cdr3_aa: CATSRVGTGQPQHF
j_call: TRBJ2-7; d_call: TRBD2; v_call: TRBV29-1; clone_size: .; cdr3_nt: TGCAGCGTTGAAGAGAACAGCGGGAGGGCGAACGAGCAGTACTTC; cdr3_aa: CSVEENSGRANEQYF
j_call: TRBJ2-3; d_call: .; v_call: TRBV6-5; clone_size: .; cdr3_nt: TGTGCCAGCAGTTCTTGGGGGAGGATGACAGATACGCAGTATTTT; cdr3_aa: CASSSWGRMTDTQYF
j_call: TRBJ1-2; d_call: .; v_call: TRBV9; clone_size: .; cdr3_nt: TGTGCCAGCAGCGATGCAGATGGCTACACCTTC; cdr3_aa: CASSDADGYTF
j_call: TRBJ2-2; d_call: TRBD2; v_call: TRBV3-1; clone_size: .; cdr3_nt: TGTGCCAGCAGCCGTCTAGCGGGGGCCGGGCCTATGGAGAGGACCGGGGAGCTGTTTTTT; cdr3_aa: CASSRLAGAGPMERTGELFF
j_call: TRBJ1-2; d_call: TRBD1; v_call: TRBV29-1; clone_size: .; cdr3_nt: TGCAGCGCCCCGGACAGGGAGAACTATGGCTACACCTTC; cdr3_aa: CSAPDRENYGYTF
j_call: TRBJ1-3; d_call: .; v_call: TRBV13; clone_size: .; cdr3_nt: TGTGCCAGCAGCTTAGGGACAGCCCCGGGAAACACCATATATTTT; cdr3_aa: CASSLGTAPGNTIYF
j_call: TRBJ2-7; d_call: .; v_call: TRBV4-1; clone_size: .; cdr3_nt: TGCGCCAGCAAAGGGTTAGGCTACGAGCAGTACTTC; cdr3_aa: CASKGLGYEQYF
j_call: TRBJ2-2; d_call: .; v_call: TRBV9; clone_size: .; cdr3_nt: TGTGCCAGCAGCGACCCGGGACACCCTACCGGGGAGCTGTTTTTT; cdr3_aa: CASSDPGHPTGELFF
j_call: TRBJ2-5; d_call: TRBD2; v_call: TRBV7-4; clone_size: .; cdr3_nt: TGTGCCAGCCTCATTCGGGAGGGCGGGATCGAGACCCAGTACTTC; cdr3_aa: CASLIREGGIETQYF
j_call: TRBJ2-7; d_call: .; v_call: TRBV29-1; clone_size: .; cdr3_nt: TGCAGCGCGGCCACGGGATCGACCTACGAGCAGTACTTC; cdr3_aa: CSAATGSTYEQYF
j_call: TRBJ2-2; d_call: .; v_call: TRBV18; clone_size: .; cdr3_nt: TGTGCCAGCTCACCATCCCCCGGGACAATTAGATCCGGGGAGCTGTTTTTT; cdr3_aa: CASSPSPGTIRSGELFF
j_call: TRBJ2-1; d_call: TRBD1; v_call: TRBV5-1; clone_size: .; cdr3_nt: TGCGCCAGCGGATTGGGACAGGGGGTCGATGAGCAGTTCTTC; cdr3_aa: CASGLGQGVDEQFF
j_call: TRBJ2-3; d_call: TRBD2; v_call: TRBV4-1; clone_size: .; cdr3_nt: TGCGCCAGCAGACCTAGCGGGAGCACAGATACGCAGTATTTT; cdr3_aa: CASRPSGSTDTQYF
j_call: TRBJ2-1; d_call: .; v_call: TRBV7-9; clone_size: .; cdr3_nt: TGTGCCAGCAGCTTAGCGCGTTCTGAGCAGTTCTTC; cdr3_aa: CASSLARSEQFF
j_call: TRBJ2-3; d_call: .; v_call: TRBV27; clone_size: .; cdr3_nt: TGTGCCAGCAGTTTACAGGTGTCGGATACGCAGTATTTT; cdr3_aa: CASSLQVSDTQYF
j_call: TRBJ2-1; d_call: .; v_call: TRBV3-1; clone_size: .; cdr3_nt: TGTGCCAGCAGCCAGCTTAGCTATGACGCTGAGCAGTTCTTC; cdr3_aa: CASSQLSYDAEQFF
j_call: TRBJ2-1; d_call: .; v_call: TRBV27; clone_size: .; cdr3_nt: TGTGCCAGCAGTTTAATTCGGCAGGGTCCCCACAATGAGCAGTTCTTC; cdr3_aa: CASSLIRQGPHNEQFF
j_call: TRBJ2-5; d_call: .; v_call: TRBV11-2; clone_size: .; cdr3_nt: TGTGCCAGCAGCTTAGGTGTGTCCCGGGACCAAGAGACCCAGTACTTC; cdr3_aa: CASSLGVSRDQETQYF
j_call: TRBJ2-7; d_call: .; v_call: TRBV9; clone_size: few; cdr3_nt: TGTGCCAGCAGCGCACAGGGAGCCCACGAGCAGTACTTC; cdr3_aa: CASSAQGAHEQYF
j_call: TRBJ2-5; d_call: .; v_call: TRBV6-2/TRBV6-3; clone_size: .; cdr3_nt: TGTGCCAGCAGAGGCGTCCCGCCCCCCAGCCTAGCGCAGAGAGTGGGCCAAGAGACCCAGTACTTC; cdr3_aa: CASRGVPPPSLAQRVGQETQYF
j_call: TRBJ2-7; d_call: .; v_call: TRBV27; clone_size: once; cdr3_nt: TGTGCCAGCAGTTTAGCGGACGGGGGCGTTGAGCAGTACTTC; cdr3_aa: CASSLADGGVEQYF
j_call: TRBJ1-1; d_call: .; v_call: TRBV7-2; clone_size: .; cdr3_nt: TGTGCCAGCAGCGCCATACTAGGGGGGAACACTGAAGCTTTCTTT; cdr3_aa: CASSAILGGNTEAFF
j_call: TRBJ2-7; d_call: TRBD1; v_call: TRBV29-1; clone_size: .; cdr3_nt: TGCAGCGTTGATGAGGGACAGGGGTCGGTCGAGCAGTACTTC; cdr3_aa: CSVDEGQGSVEQYF
j_call: TRBJ1-3; d_call: .; v_call: TRBV28; clone_size: .; cdr3_nt: TGTGCCAGCAGTTTATTCCCGACAGGAACTGGAAACACCATATATTTT; cdr3_aa: CASSLFPTGTGNTIYF
j_call: TRBJ1-2; d_call: .; v_call: TRBV2; clone_size: .; cdr3_nt: TGTGCCAGCAGTGAAGCCACCAATCAGCGCTACACCTTC; cdr3_aa: CASSEATNQRYTF
j_call: TRBJ2-5; d_call: .; v_call: TRBV7-9; clone_size: .; cdr3_nt: TGTGCCAGTCAGGGAGGAGAGACCCAGTACTTC; cdr3_aa: CASQGGETQYF
j_call: TRBJ1-5; d_call: .; v_call: TRBV6-2/TRBV6-3; clone_size: .; cdr3_nt: TGTGCCAGCAGTTATGGGTCTGGCCAGCCCCAGCATTTT; cdr3_aa: CASSYGSGQPQHF